This T cell receptor beta chain was observed in a study of T-cell memory formation after mild COVID-19. As for the study in general: TCR clusters were mostly donor specific. Study outcomes and limitations: Unconfirmed was the SARS-CoV-2 specificity of second-wave clones that peaked on day 37.

The CDR3 length is 15 residues. Germline V CDR1 and CDR2: MDHEN, SYDVKM. V was shortened by 11 bases and J by 5 bases, with 24 bases between the two germline ends. Regarding this clonotype: As yet, its antigen is unknown.

TCRdb passed the 5' RACE reads through MiXCR, listing each CDR3 protein once. Found here are roughly 250,000 distinct CDR3 sequences, less than 20% of them singletons; the top ten hold about 4%. The genes are TRBV28 and TRBJ1-1, with a tentative D call TRBD1 (5 bases). The TCR comes from a man younger than 35 who had mild COVID-19 (a few samples of this study predate the infection). Cell type and time point are not known. Specimen: PBMCs or a T cell subset sorted from them (not recorded which). The CDR3 DNA is TGTGCCTCTTCCGTCGGGGGGGGAATGAGGACTGAAGCTTTCTTT. Protein product: CASSVGGGMRTEAFF.